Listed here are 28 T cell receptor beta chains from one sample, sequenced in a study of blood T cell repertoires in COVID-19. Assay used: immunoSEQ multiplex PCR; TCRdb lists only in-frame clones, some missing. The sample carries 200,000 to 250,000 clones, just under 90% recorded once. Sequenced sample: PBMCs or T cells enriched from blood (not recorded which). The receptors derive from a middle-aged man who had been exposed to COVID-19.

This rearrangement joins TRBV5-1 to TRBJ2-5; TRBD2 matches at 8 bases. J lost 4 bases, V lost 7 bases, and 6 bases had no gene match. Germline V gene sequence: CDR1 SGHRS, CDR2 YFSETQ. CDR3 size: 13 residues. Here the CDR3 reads CASALAGTETQYF. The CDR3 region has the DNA TGCGCCAGCGCCCTAGCGGGCACAGAGACCCAGTACTTC.

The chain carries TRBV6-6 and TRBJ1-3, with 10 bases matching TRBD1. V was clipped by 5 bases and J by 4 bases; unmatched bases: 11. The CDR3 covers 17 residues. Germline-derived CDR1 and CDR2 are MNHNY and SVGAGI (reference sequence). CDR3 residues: CASSLDRGPSEGNTIYF. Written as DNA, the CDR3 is TGTGCCAGCAGTCTCGACAGGGGGCCATCGGAAGGAAACACCATATATTTT.

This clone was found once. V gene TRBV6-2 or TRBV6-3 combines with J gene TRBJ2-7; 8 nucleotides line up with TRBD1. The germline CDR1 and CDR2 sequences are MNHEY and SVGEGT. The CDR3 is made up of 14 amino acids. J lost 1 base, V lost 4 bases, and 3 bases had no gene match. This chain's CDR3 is CASSSDRDSYEQYV. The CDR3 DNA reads TGTGCCAGCAGTTCGGACAGGGATTCCTACGAGCAGTACGTC.

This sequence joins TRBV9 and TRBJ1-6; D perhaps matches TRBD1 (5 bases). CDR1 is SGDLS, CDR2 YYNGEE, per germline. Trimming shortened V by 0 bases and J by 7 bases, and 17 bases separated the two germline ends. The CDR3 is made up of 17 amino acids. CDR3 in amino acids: CASSVDLGQGGNSPLHF. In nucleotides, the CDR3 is TGTGCCAGCAGCGTAGATCTAGGGCAGGGTGGCAATTCACCCCTCCACTTT.

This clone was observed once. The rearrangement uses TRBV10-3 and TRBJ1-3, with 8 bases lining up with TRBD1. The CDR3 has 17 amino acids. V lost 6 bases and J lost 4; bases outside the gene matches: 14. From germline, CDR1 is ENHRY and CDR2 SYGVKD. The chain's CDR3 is CAIRDRGRQGTGNTIYF. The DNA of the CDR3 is TGTGCCATCAGAGACCGGGGACGACAGGGGACCGGAAACACCATATATTTT.

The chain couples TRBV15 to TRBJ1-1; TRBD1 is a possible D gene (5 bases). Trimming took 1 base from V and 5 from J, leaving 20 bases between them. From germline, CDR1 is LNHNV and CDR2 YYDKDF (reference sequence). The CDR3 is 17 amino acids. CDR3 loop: CATSRGGAGSGMTEAFF. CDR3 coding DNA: TGTGCCACCAGCAGAGGAGGGGCGGGGAGTGGGATGACTGAAGCTTTCTTT.

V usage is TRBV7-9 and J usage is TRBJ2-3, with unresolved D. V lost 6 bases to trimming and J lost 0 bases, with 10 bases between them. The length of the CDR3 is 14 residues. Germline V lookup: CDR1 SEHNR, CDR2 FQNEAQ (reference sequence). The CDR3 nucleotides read TGTGCCAGCAGACTCATACTTAGCACAGATACGCAGTATTTT. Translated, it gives CASRLILSTDTQYF.

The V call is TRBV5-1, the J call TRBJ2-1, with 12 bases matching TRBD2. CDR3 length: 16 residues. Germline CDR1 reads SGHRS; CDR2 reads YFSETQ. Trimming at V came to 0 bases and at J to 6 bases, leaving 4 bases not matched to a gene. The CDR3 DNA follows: TGCGCCAGCAGCTTGGCTGGGACTAGCGGGCCCAATGAGCAGTTCTTC. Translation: CASSLAGTSGPNEQFF.

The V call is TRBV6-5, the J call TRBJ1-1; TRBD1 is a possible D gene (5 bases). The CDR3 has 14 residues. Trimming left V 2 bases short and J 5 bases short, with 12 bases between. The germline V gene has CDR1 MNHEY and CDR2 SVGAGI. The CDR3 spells CASSYGGVGTEAFF. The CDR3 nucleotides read TGTGCCAGCAGTTACGGGGGGGTGGGAACTGAAGCTTTCTTT.

The CDR3 DNA sequence: TGTGCCAGCAGTGAATGGGGGGGGCGCGACACTGAAGCTTTCTTT. Its protein is CASSEWGGRDTEAFF. The genes are TRBV6-1 and TRBJ1-1, with D possibly matching TRBD1 (6 bases). The V and J ends lost 2 bases and 3 bases respectively, with 13 bases between them. From germline, CDR1 is MNHNS and CDR2 SASEGT. The CDR3 contains 15 residues.

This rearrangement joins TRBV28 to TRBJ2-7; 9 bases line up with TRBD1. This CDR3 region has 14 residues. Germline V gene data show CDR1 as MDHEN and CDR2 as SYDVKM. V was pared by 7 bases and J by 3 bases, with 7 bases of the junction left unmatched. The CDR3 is CASTPGTGYYEQYV. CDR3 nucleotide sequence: TGTGCCAGCACCCCCGGGACAGGGTACTACGAGCAGTACGTC.

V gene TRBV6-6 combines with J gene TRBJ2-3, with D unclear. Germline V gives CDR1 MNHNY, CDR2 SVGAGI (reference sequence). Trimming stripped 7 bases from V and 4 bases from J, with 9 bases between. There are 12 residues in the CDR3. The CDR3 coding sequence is TGTGCCAGCAAAACTTATGCAGATACGCAGTATTTT. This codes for CASKTYADTQYF.

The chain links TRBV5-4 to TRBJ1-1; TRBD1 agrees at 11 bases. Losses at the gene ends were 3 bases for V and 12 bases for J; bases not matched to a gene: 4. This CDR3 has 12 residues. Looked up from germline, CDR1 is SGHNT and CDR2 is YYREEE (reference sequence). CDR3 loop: CASSSGQGASFF. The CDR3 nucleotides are TGTGCCAGCAGCTCCGGACAGGGGGCGTCTTTCTTT.

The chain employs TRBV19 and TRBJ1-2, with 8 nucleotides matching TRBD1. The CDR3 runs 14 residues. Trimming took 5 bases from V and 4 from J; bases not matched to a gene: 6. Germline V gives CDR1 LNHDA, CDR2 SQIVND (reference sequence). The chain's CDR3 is CASSSQGAPYGYTF. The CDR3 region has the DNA TGTGCCAGTAGTTCTCAGGGGGCTCCCTATGGCTACACCTTC.

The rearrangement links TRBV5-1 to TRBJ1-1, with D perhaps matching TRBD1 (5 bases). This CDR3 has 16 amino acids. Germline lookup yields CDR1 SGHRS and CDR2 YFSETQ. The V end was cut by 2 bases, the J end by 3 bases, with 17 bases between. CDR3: CASSLQMGGRYTEAFF. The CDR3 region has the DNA TGCGCCAGCAGCTTACAAATGGGGGGTAGGTACACTGAAGCTTTCTTT.

The CDR3, as DNA: TGTGCCAGCAGCACTTTGGGGCTGGATACGCAGTATTTT. Its translation: CASSTLGLDTQYF. J is TRBJ2-3 and V is TRBV6-5, with a weak D call TRBD1 (5 bases). The ends were cut back, 6 bases at V and 6 bases at J, with 13 bases in the middle. Germline V lookup: CDR1 MNHEY, CDR2 SVGAGI. The CDR3 totals 13 residues.

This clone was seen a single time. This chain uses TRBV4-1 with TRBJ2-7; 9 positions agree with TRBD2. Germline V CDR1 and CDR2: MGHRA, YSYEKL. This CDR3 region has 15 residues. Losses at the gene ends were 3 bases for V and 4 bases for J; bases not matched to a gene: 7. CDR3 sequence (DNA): TGCGCCAGCAGCCAGACTAGCGGTTACACGTACGAGCAGTACTTC. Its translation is CASSQTSGYTYEQYF.

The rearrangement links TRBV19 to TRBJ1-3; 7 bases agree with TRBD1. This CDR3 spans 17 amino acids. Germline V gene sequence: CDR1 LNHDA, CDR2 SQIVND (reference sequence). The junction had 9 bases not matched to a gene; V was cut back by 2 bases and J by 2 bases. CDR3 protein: CASSITWAGGTGNTIYF. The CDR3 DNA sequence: TGTGCCAGTAGTATAACCTGGGCAGGGGGAACTGGAAACACCATATATTTT.

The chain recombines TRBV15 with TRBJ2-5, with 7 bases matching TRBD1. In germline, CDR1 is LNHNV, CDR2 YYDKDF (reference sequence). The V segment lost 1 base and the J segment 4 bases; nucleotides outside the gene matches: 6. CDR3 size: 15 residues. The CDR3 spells CATSRGQGVVETQYF. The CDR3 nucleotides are TGTGCCACCAGCAGAGGACAGGGAGTGGTAGAGACCCAGTACTTC.

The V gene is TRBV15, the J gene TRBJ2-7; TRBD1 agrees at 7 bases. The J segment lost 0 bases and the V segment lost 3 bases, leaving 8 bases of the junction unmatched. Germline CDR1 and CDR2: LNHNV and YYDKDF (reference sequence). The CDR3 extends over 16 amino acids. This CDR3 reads CATSSLIGTVSYEQYF. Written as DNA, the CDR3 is TGTGCCACCAGCAGCCTGATCGGGACAGTCTCCTACGAGCAGTACTTC.

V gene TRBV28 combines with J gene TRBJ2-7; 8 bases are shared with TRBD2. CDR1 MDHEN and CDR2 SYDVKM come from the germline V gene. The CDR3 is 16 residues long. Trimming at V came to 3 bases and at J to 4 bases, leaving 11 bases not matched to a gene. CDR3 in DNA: TGTGCCAGCAGTTTGTTTGGGGCGGGGGGATTTTACGAGCAGTACTTC. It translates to CASSLFGAGGFYEQYF.

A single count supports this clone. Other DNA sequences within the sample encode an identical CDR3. The CDR3 DNA is TGTGCCAGCAGCTTGGACAGGAACACTGAAGCTTTCTTT. It is translated as CASSLDRNTEAFF. The gene calls are TRBV7-3 and TRBJ1-1, with a possible D match to TRBD1 (6 bases). Germline V lookup: CDR1 SGHTA, CDR2 FQGTGA. The CDR3 is made up of 13 amino acids. V lost 3 bases and J lost 1, with 6 bases in between.

In DNA, the CDR3 is TGTGCCAGCAGCTTGGGGGACAGGGTTGAAAAACTGTTTTTT. Translating it yields CASSLGDRVEKLFF. The V gene is TRBV5-8, the J gene TRBJ1-4; 9 nucleotides align to TRBD1. Trimming took 0 bases from V and 7 from J; bases not matched to a gene: 1. Germline CDR1 SGHTS, CDR2 YDEGEE. This CDR3 contains 14 residues.

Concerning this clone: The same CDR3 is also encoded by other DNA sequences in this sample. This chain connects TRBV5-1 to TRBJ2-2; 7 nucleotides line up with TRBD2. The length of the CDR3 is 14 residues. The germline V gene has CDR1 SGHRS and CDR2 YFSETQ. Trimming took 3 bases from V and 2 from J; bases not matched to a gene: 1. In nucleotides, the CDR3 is TGCGCCAGCAGCTCTAGCGGAAACACCGGGGAGCTGTTTTTT. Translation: CASSSSGNTGELFF.

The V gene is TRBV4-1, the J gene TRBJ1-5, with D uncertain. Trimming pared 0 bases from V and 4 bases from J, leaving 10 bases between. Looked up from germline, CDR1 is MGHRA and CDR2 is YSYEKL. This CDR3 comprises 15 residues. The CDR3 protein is CASSQDPPGNQPQHF. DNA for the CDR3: TGCGCCAGCAGCCAAGATCCCCCGGGAAATCAGCCCCAGCATTTT.

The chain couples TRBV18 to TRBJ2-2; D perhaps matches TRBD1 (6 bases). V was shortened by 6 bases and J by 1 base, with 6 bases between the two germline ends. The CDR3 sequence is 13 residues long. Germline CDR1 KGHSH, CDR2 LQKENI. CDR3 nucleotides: TGTGCCAGCTCGGGACAGAACACCGGGGAGCTGTTTTTT. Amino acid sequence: CASSGQNTGELFF.

The CDR3 DNA reads TGCGCCAGCAGCTTCTCGGCGGAGGGCTTCACTGAAGCTTTCTTT. Its translation: CASSFSAEGFTEAFF. The genes are TRBV5-1 and TRBJ1-1, with unresolved D. Trimming cost V 2 bases and J 4 bases, with 15 bases left between them. Germline-derived CDR1 and CDR2 are SGHRS and YFSETQ. The CDR3 consists of 15 residues.

CDR3 sequence (DNA): TGCGCCAGCAGCCGAAGACTAGCATCCTACAATGAGCAGTTCTTC. Protein product: CASSRRLASYNEQFF. The chain employs TRBV5-1 and TRBJ2-1, with 7 bases matching TRBD2. CDR3 length: 15 amino acids. Trimming took 4 bases from V and 1 from J; bases not matched to a gene: 5. CDR1 is SGHRS, CDR2 YFSETQ, per germline.